This T cell receptor beta chain stems from a study of shared clonotypes between healthy human individuals. Study-level results: Relative to clonotypes present in all four donors, those not shared had lower generation probabilities.

CD45RO-negative CD8 cells positively selected for CCR7 made up the naive population, which excluded terminally differentiated effector memory CD45RA+ cells. Adult donors, all healthy and HIV-negative, had no recent acute infections or vaccinations. J lost 2 bases, V lost 6 bases, and 3 bases had no gene match. The germline gives CDR1 ENHRY, CDR2 SYGVKD. The CDR3 covers 15 residues. In regard to this clone: The antigen is not known. The sample holds other DNA sequences that translate to the same CDR3.

Authors' analysis steps: Sequence data from immunoSEQ were junction-only and lacked quality scores; consequently, filtering differed. Here immunoSEQ multiplex PCR was the method, and the copy in TCRdb shows in-frame clones only, minus some. The V and J calls and clone size were taken over from that table, and D and trimming were inferred from the DNA. The table includes millions of clones, 85% to 95% detected once. The TCR originated in a young man in good health. The chain links TRBV10-3 to TRBJ2-2, with 10 positions matching TRBD2. The sequenced sample was naive CD8+ T cells sorted from blood. The CDR3 protein is CAISPSGSNTGELFF. The DNA of the CDR3 is TGTGCCATCAGCCCTAGCGGGAGTAACACCGGGGAGCTGTTTTTT.